A single count supports the clone carrying this T cell receptor (beta chain). Its matching antigen is unknown. Germline V gene data show CDR1 as SGDLS and CDR2 as YYNGEE. The CDR3 is 16 residues long. Trimming stripped 4 bases from V and 4 bases from J, with 20 bases between. The protocol was immunoSEQ multiplex PCR, while the TCRdb copy is restricted to in-frame clones and leaves out a portion. In the table there are approximately 10,000 clones, 75% to 95% of which are singletons. The time point denotes: approximately 11-day in vitro stimulation with candidate neoantigen peptide 3. The data are from a study of PD-1 blockade in mismatch repair-deficient tumors.

This sequence joins TRBV9 and TRBJ1-2; tentatively, D is TRBD1 (5 bases). Source: cells cultured in vitro, taken from a patient treated with pembrolizumab. The receptor was isolated from an adult with mismatch repair-deficient cancer. In DNA form, the CDR3 reads TGTGCCAGCAGCCTGTGGGGGGGACCTCGAGGCTATGGCTACACCTTC. It encodes CASSLWGGPRGYGYTF.